The 21 T cell receptor beta chains in this list originate from one sample, sequenced in a study of blood T cell repertoires in COVID-19. The table came from immunoSEQ multiplex PCR; TCRdb's copy has only in-frame clones and leaves some out. The sample lists 180,000 or so clones, approximately 86% occurring once. The sequencing input was peripheral blood. These receptors were collected from a woman aged 30 to 39 with active or convalescent COVID-19.

V and J are TRBV29-1 and TRBJ1-6, with D possibly TRBD1 on 5 matching bases. With 6 bases removed from V and 3 bases from J, the gap between germline ends came to 15 bases. The CDR3 totals 15 residues. Germline loops: CDR1 SQVTM, CDR2 ANQGSEA. This chain's CDR3 is CSVPRRGHYNSPLHF. CDR3 in DNA: TGCAGCGTCCCCCGACGCGGACACTATAATTCACCCCTCCACTTT.

This clone was counted only a few times. The genes are TRBV7-2 and TRBJ1-5; 8 bases are shared with TRBD1. The trim removed 4 bases at V and 1 base at J, leaving 3 bases unmatched. This CDR3 has 15 residues. Germline lookup yields CDR1 SGHTA and CDR2 FQGNSA. CDR3 coding DNA: TGTGCCAGCAGCTCCCGGACAGGGAGCAATCAGCCCCAGCATTTT. It encodes CASSSRTGSNQPQHF.

The genes are TRBV6-5 and TRBJ1-1; TRBD1 agrees at 7 bases. The germline CDR1 and CDR2 sequences are MNHEY and SVGAGI. The junction had 9 bases not matched to a gene; V was cut back by 7 bases and J by 4 bases. The CDR3 consists of 14 residues. The CDR3 region has the DNA TGTGCCAGCAAGTACAACCGACAGGGCACTGAAGCTTTCTTT. Its translation is CASKYNRQGTEAFF.

The rearrangement joins TRBV19 to TRBJ2-1; 9 bases map to TRBD1. Germline lookup yields CDR1 LNHDA and CDR2 SQIVND (reference sequence). With 3 bases clipped from V and 3 bases from J, the junction kept 3 bases outside the gene matches. The CDR3 has 15 residues. CDR3 region: CASSIDRGVYNEQFF. The CDR3 bases are TGTGCCAGTAGTATTGACAGGGGGGTCTACAATGAGCAGTTCTTC.

The rearrangement links TRBV28 to TRBJ2-1; TRBD2 is a possible D gene (6 bases). The CDR3 totals 15 residues. Germline V CDR1 and CDR2: MDHEN, SYDVKM. V dropped 7 bases and J dropped 0 bases, with 13 bases sitting between them. The CDR3 loop is CASTPGTYSYNEQFF. The CDR3 DNA reads as TGTGCCAGCACCCCCGGGACTTACTCCTACAATGAGCAGTTCTTC.

This chain links TRBV19 with TRBJ2-7, with 7 positions matching TRBD2. Per the germline V gene, CDR1 is LNHDA and CDR2 is SQIVND (reference sequence). The CDR3 length is 18 residues. V gave up 3 bases and J gave up 2 bases; unmatched junction bases: 16. The CDR3 coding sequence is TGTGCCAGTAGTATCAGCGGGGAAGGCCGTCCCCTAACCTACGAGCAGTACTTC. The encoded protein is CASSISGEGRPLTYEQYF.

J is TRBJ1-2 and V is TRBV19; 9 bases align to TRBD1. The CDR3 consists of 14 residues. Germline V gene sequence: CDR1 LNHDA, CDR2 SQIVND (reference sequence). The junction had 8 bases not matched to a gene; V was cut back by 8 bases and J by 4 bases. The CDR3 DNA reads as TGTGCCAGTGGACTGGACAGGGGAAGCTATGGCTACACCTTC. Residues: CASGLDRGSYGYTF.

The chain couples TRBV3-1 (or the pseudogene TRBV3-2) to TRBJ2-1, with TRBD1 identical over 9 bases. The CDR3 extends over 13 amino acids. Germline V gene data show CDR1 as LGHDT and CDR2 as YNNKEL (reference sequence). The junction had 11 bases not matched to a gene; V was cut back by 4 bases and J by 16 bases. The CDR3 spells CASSPPLDRGQFF. The CDR3 DNA reads as TGTGCCAGCAGCCCCCCGTTGGACAGGGGACAATTCTTC.

The CDR3 DNA reads as TGCGCCAGCAGCCAAGTCGGGACTAGCGGTTACAATGAGCAGTTCTTC. Encoded protein: CASSQVGTSGYNEQFF. The V gene is TRBV4-1, the J gene TRBJ2-1; TRBD2 matches 11 bases. Per the germline V gene, CDR1 is MGHRA and CDR2 is YSYEKL. The ends lost 1 base at V and 4 bases at J; junction bases unmatched: 3. This CDR3 is built from 16 residues.

CDR3 nucleotide sequence: TGTGCCAGCAGTTTCTCAGTCGGGACAGGGGCGTTCCACTATGGCTACACCTTC. Residues: CASSFSVGTGAFHYGYTF. The rearrangement links TRBV27 to TRBJ1-2, with 10 positions matching TRBD1. V lost 3 bases to trimming and J lost 3 bases; unmatched junction nucleotides: 13. The germline V gene encodes CDR1 MNHEY and CDR2 SMNVEV (reference sequence). CDR3 length equals 18 residues.

The count of this clone is one. The gene calls are TRBV5-1 and TRBJ2-6; 9 bases are a match to TRBD1. V shed 3 bases, J shed 0 bases, and the junction held 7 bases outside the gene matches. The CDR3 runs to 18 residues. CDR1 SGHRS and CDR2 YFSETQ come from the germline V gene. The CDR3 is CASSSEGTGFSGANVLTF. Written as DNA, the CDR3 is TGCGCCAGCAGCTCGGAGGGGACAGGGTTCTCTGGGGCCAACGTCCTGACTTTC. The variable domain in full, completed from reference TRBV5-1 and TRBJ2-6, reads KAGVTQTPRYLIKTRGQQVTLSCSPISGHRSVSWYQQTPGQGLQFLFEYFSETQRNKGNFPGRFSGRQFSNSRSEMNVSTLELGDSALYLCASSSEGTGFSGANVLTFGAGSRLTVL.

This sequence joins TRBV11-3 and TRBJ2-7; 8 nucleotides line up with TRBD2. V was pared by 0 bases and J by 2 bases, with 12 bases of the junction left unmatched. The CDR3 runs to 18 residues. Looked up from germline, CDR1 is SGHNT and CDR2 is YENEEA. The CDR3 DNA follows: TGTGCCAGCAGCTTAGATAGAACCCTTAGCGGGGATACCTACGAGCAGTACTTC. This gives the protein CASSLDRTLSGDTYEQYF.

The chain combines TRBV28 with TRBJ1-6; D is possibly TRBD1 (5 bases). V was cut by 4 bases and J by 8 bases, with 15 bases left in between. CDR3 length equals 15 residues. Germline assignment: CDR1 MDHEN and CDR2 SYDVKM. CDR3 coding DNA: TGTGCCAGCAGTTCCCCCGGGGGTACGGATTCACCCCTCCACTTT. Translating gives CASSSPGGTDSPLHF.

CDR3 sequence: CASSSPPGQGGYGYTF. The CDR3 nucleotides are TGTGCCAGCAGTTCCCCCCCGGGACAGGGGGGATATGGCTACACCTTC. J is TRBJ1-2 and V is TRBV25-1, with TRBD1 matching over 11 bases. The CDR3 totals 16 residues. Looked up from germline, CDR1 is MGHDK and CDR2 is SYGVNS. Trimming cost V 5 bases and J 5 bases; bases outside gene matches: 10.

The rearrangement links TRBV7-2 to TRBJ2-3; D remains ambiguous. The CDR3 runs 13 residues. Germline V gene lookup returns CDR1 SGHTA and CDR2 FQGNSA. V lost 3 bases, J lost 0 bases, and 4 bases lay in between. This chain's CDR3 is CASSLQSTDTQYF. DNA for the CDR3: TGTGCCAGCAGCTTGCAGAGCACAGATACGCAGTATTTT.

On this clone: Within the sample, other DNA sequences also encode this same CDR3. The J gene is TRBJ1-5, the V gene TRBV10-2; maybe TRBD1 (5 bases). Germline assignment: CDR1 WSHSY and CDR2 SAAADI. CDR3 length: 13 residues. The ends were cut back, 2 bases at V and 7 bases at J, with 9 bases in the middle. CDR3 coding DNA: TGCGCCAGCAGTGAGCAGGGTTGGCAGCCCCAGCATTTT. Amino acids: CASSEQGWQPQHF.

The chain links TRBV6-4 to TRBJ1-2; TRBD1 is a possible D gene (5 bases). The CDR3 contains 15 residues. Germline CDR1 reads MRHNA; CDR2 reads SNTAGT. V was cut by 2 bases and J by 4 bases, with 14 bases left in between. The CDR3 DNA follows: TGTGCCAGCAGTGACGACCCGTCTGGGGCCTATGGCTACACCTTC. This gives the protein CASSDDPSGAYGYTF.

This clone showed up just a few times. The chain links TRBV2 to TRBJ1-1; 7 bases map to TRBD1. J lost 12 bases, V lost 3 bases, and 10 bases had no gene match. CDR3 size: 13 residues. Germline loops: CDR1 SNHLY, CDR2 FYNNEI. The CDR3 region is CASSERPAGGTFF. The CDR3 coding sequence is TGTGCCAGCAGTGAGAGGCCGGCAGGGGGAACTTTCTTT.

The sample holds one count of this clone. The V call is TRBV6-6, the J call TRBJ1-3, with 9 positions matching TRBD1. Germline values: CDR1 MNHNY, CDR2 SVGAGI (reference sequence). After removal of 6 bases from V and 2 bases from J, the junction contained 2 bases not matched to a gene. This CDR3 comprises 14 residues. The DNA for the CDR3 is TGTGCCAGCAGGGACAGGGGAACTGGAAACACCATATATTTT. Residues: CASRDRGTGNTIYF.

The rearrangement joins TRBV5-1 to TRBJ2-3, with D perhaps TRBD1 (6 bases). The CDR3 has 14 residues. V was pared by 3 bases and J by 1 base, with 9 bases between. In germline, CDR1 is SGHRS, CDR2 YFSETQ. The CDR3 bases are TGCGCCAGCAGCTCGGGACATCGCACAGATACGCAGTATTTT. It specifies CASSSGHRTDTQYF.

In the case of this clone: Mismatch with germline at one junction end may stem from a read error. This chain links TRBV7-7 with TRBJ1-1; TRBD1 might be the D (6 bases). This CDR3 contains 15 residues. CDR1 and CDR2 from the germline V gene are SSHAT and FNYEAQ (reference sequence). The CDR3 sequence: CASSPLQGMVTEAFF. DNA for the CDR3: TGTGCTAGCAGCCCTCTACAGGGTATGGTCACTGAAGCTTTCTTT.